The TCR beta chain described here comes from a study of T-cell reconstitution after alpha-beta-depleted transplantation in children. Study results and caveats: A year had passed since transplant, and T-cell counts and diversity by then came mostly from newly produced T cells.

The CDR3 has 13 residues. CDR1 and CDR2 (germline): MNHEY, SMNVEV (reference sequence). The germline V and J ends were trimmed by 7 bases and 3 bases, with 10 bases remaining between them. In this sample, this clonotype turned up a few times. Antigen unknown. The library targeted TCRbeta and was prepared with unique molecular identifiers. Each CDR3 protein gets one entry after TCRdb re-called the PCR reads with MiXCR. Among around 450,000 distinct CDR3 sequences listed, around 15% were seen once. The receptor was isolated from a boy under two years old who had a stem cell transplant for Wiskott-Aldrich syndrome, so the T cells may come from the graft donor. The chain has TRBV27 and TRBJ2-1; the D gene is possibly TRBD2 (6 bases). The material was PBMCs, mostly from graft donor cells, obtained 360 days after TCRalphabeta/CD19-depleted stem cell transplant. CDR3: CASTGSLYNEQFF. The CDR3 DNA reads as TGTGCCAGCACCGGGAGTCTCTACAATGAGCAGTTCTTC.